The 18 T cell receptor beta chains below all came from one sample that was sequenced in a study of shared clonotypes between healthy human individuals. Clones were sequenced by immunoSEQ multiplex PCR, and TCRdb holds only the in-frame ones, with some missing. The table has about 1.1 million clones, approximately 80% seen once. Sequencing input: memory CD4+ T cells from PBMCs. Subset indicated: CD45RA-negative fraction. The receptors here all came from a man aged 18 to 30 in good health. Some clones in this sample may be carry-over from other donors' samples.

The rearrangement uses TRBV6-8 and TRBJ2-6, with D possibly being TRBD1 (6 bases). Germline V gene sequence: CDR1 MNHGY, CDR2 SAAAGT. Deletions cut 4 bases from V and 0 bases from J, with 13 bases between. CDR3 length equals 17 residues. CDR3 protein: CASSSWTVDSGANVLTF. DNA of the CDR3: TGTGCCAGCAGTTCCTGGACAGTCGACTCTGGGGCCAACGTCCTGACTTTC.

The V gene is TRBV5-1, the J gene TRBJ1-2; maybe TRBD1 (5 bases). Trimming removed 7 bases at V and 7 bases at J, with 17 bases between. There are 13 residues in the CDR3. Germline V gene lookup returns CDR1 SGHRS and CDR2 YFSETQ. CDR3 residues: CASGQYLGAGYTF. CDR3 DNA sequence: TGCGCCAGCGGCCAGTACTTAGGGGCTGGCTACACCTTC.

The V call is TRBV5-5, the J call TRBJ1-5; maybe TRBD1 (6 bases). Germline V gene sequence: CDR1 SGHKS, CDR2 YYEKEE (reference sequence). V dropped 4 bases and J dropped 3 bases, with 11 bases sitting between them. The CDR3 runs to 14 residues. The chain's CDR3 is CASSLDRLNQPQHF. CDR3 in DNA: TGTGCCAGCAGCCTGGACAGACTCAATCAGCCCCAGCATTTT.

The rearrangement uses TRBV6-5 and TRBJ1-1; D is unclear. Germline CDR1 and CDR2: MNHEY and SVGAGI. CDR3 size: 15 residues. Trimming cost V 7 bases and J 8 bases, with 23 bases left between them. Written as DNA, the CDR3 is TGTGCCAGCACCTTACGTCCAGGCGCTCTGAGAGAAGCTTTCTTT. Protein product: CASTLRPGALREAFF.

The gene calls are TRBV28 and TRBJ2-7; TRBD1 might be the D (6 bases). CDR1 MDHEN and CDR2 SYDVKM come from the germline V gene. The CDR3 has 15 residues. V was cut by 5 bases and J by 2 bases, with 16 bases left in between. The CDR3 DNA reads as TGTGCCAGCAGTCCAACCGGGACAACCCCCTACGAGCAGTACTTC. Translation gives CASSPTGTTPYEQYF.

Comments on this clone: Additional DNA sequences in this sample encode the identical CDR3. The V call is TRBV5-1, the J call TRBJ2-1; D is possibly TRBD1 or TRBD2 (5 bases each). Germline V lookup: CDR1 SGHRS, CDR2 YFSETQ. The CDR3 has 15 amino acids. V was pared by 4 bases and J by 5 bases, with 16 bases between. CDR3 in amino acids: CASSLLGQGDNEQFF. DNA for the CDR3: TGCGCCAGCAGCCTCCTAGGGCAGGGAGACAATGAGCAGTTCTTC.

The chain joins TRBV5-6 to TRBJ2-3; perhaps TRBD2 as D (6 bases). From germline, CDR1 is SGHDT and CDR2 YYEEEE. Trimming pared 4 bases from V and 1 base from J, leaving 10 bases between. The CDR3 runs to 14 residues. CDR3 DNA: TGTGCCAGCAGCGTCCAGCGGGGCACAGATACGCAGTATTTT. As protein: CASSVQRGTDTQYF.

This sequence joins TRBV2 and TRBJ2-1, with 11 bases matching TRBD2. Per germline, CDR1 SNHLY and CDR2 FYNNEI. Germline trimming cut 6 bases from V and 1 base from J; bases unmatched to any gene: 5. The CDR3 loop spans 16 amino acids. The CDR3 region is CASRGTSGRSYNEQFF. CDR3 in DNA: TGTGCCAGCAGAGGCACTAGCGGGAGATCCTACAATGAGCAGTTCTTC.

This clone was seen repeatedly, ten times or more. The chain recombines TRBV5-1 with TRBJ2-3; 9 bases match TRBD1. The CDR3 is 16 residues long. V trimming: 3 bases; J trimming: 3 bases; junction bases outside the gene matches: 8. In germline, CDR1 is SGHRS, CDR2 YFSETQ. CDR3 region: CASSSGTGSGTDTQYF. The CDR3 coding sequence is TGCGCCAGCAGCTCGGGGACAGGGTCGGGAACAGATACGCAGTATTTT.

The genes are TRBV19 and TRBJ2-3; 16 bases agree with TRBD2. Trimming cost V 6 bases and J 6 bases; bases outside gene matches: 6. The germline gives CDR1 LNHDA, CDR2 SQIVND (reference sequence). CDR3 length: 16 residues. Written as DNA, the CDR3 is TGTGCCAGTAGAGAAGGGACTAGCGGGAGGGTGGATACGCAGTATTTT. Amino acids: CASREGTSGRVDTQYF.

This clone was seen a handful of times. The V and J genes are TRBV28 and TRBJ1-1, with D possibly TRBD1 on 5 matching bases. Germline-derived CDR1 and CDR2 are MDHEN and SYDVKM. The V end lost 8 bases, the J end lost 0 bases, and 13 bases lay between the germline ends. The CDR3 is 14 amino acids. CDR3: CASRQKAMNTEAFF. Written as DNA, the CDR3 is TGTGCCAGCCGACAGAAAGCAATGAACACTGAAGCTTTCTTT.

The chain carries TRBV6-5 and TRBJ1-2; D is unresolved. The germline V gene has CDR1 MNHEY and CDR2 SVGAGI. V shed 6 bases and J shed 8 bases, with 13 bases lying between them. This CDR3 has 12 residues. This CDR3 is CASRTLGSGYTF. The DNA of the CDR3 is TGTGCCAGCAGGACCCTGGGGAGCGGCTACACCTTC.

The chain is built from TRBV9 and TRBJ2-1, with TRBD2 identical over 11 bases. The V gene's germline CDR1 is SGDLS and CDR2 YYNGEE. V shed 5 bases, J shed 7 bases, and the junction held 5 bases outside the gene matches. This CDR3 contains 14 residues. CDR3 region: CASSLAGGLNEQFF. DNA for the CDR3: TGTGCCAGCAGTCTAGCGGGAGGCTTGAATGAGCAGTTCTTC. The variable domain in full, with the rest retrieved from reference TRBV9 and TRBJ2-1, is DSGVTQTPKHLITATGQRVTLRCSPRSGDLSVYWYQQSLDQGLQFLIQYYNGEERAKGNILERFSAQQFPDLHSELNLSSLELGDSALYFCASSLAGGLNEQFFGPGTRLTVL.

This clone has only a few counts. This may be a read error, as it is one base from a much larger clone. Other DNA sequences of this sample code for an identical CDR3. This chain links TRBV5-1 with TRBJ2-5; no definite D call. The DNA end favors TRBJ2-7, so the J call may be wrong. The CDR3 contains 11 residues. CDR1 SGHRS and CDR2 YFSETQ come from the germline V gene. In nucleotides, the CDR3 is TGCGCCAGCAGCTCAACCTACGAGCAGTACTTC. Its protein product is CASSSTYEQYF.

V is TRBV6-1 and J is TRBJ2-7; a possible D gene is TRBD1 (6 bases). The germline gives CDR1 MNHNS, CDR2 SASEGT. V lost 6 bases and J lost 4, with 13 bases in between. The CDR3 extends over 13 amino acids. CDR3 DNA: TGTGCCAGCAGCCGAGTCCAGGGGTACGAGCAGTACTTC. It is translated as CASSRVQGYEQYF.

Here the CDR3 reads CASRPRNTGELFF. CDR3 bases: TGTGCCAGCAGGCCCCGAAACACCGGGGAGCTGTTTTTT. The chain links TRBV6-5 to TRBJ2-2; the D is unclear. CDR3 length equals 13 residues. The germline V gene has CDR1 MNHEY and CDR2 SVGAGI. V lost 6 bases, J lost 2 bases, and 7 bases lay in between.

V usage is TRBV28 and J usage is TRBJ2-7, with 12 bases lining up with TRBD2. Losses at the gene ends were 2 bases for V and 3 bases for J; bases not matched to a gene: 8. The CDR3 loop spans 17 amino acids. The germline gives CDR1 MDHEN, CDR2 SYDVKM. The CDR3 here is CASSLRMTSGSSYEQYF. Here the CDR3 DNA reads TGTGCCAGCAGTTTAAGGATGACTAGCGGGAGTAGCTACGAGCAGTACTTC.

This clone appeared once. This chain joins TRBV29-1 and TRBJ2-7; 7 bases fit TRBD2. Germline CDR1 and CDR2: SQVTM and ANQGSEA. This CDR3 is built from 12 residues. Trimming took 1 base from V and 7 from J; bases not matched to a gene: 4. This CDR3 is CSVEGTRDEQYF. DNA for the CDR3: TGCAGCGTTGAAGGGACTAGGGATGAGCAGTACTTC.